This TCR beta chain came from a study of T-cell memory formation after mild COVID-19. CDR3 size: 15 residues. This clonotype was seen a few times. TCRdb reprocessed the 5' RACE reads via MiXCR and lists one record per CDR3 protein. Of a few hundred thousand distinct CDR3 sequences in the sample, around 19% are singletons; the top ten hold around 21%. This clonotype originated in a man between 18 and 29 years old who had mild COVID-19 (a few samples of this study predate the infection). Cell type and time point are not known. The source material was PBMCs or a T cell subset sorted from them (not recorded which). The rearrangement uses TRBV21-1 and TRBJ2-7; TRBD1, as called in the table, went unchecked against the DNA. TRBV21-1 is a pseudogene locus. The CDR3 nucleotides are TGTGCCAGCTTTCCTTTCCCGGGACAGCCATACGAGCAGTACTTC. Protein product: CASFPFPGQPYEQYF.